The clone carrying this T cell receptor beta chain showed up many times. Its antigen remains unknown. This sample was included in a study of T cells in Graves' hyperthyroidism and ophthalmopathy. Pregnant or lactating patients were excluded, as were those with uncontrolled infection or other autoimmune disease. Orbital computed tomography and thyroid ultrasound, together with serum TRAb and thyroxine and clinical symptoms, were used for diagnoses. V lost 4 bases and J lost 0, with 11 bases in between. This CDR3 is 15 amino acids long. From germline, CDR1 is SGHRS and CDR2 YFSETQ. Findings of the study overall: Peripheral blood also featured most of the thyroid clonotypes expanded above 0.001.

Amplified regions were TCR beta CDR3 sequences from RNA transcripts. The HTBI primer set was used in a first-round RT-PCR of the TCR CDR3. MiXCR, applied by TCRdb to the multiplex PCR reads, yields one record per CDR3 protein. This sample has 250,000 or so distinct CDR3 sequences, with roughly 15% found just once. The sequencing sample was made of blood. This clonotype was sampled from a woman aged 50 to 65 with Graves' hyperthyroidism that later progressed to Graves' ophthalmopathy. The rearrangement joins TRBV5-1 to TRBJ1-5; the D gene is possibly TRBD1 (6 bases). CDR3 loop: CASSPTGYSNQPQHF. Written as DNA, the CDR3 is TGCGCCAGCAGCCCGACAGGCTATAGCAATCAGCCCCAGCATTTT.